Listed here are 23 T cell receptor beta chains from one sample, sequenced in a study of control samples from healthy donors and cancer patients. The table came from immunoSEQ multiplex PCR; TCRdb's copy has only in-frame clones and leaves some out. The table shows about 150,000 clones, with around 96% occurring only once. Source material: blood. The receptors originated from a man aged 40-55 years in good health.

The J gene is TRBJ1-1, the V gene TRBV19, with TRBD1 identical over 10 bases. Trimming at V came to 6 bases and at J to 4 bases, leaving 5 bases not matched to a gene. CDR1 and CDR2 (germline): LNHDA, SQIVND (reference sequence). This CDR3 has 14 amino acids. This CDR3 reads CASRDRGSGTEAFF. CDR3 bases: TGTGCCAGTAGGGACAGGGGGTCTGGCACTGAAGCTTTCTTT. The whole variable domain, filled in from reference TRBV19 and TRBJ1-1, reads DGGITQSPKYLFRKEGQNVTLSCEQNLNHDAMYWYRQDPGQGLRLIYYSQIVNDFQKGDIAEGYSVSREKKESFPLTVTSAQKNPTAFYLCASRDRGSGTEAFFGQGTRLTVV.

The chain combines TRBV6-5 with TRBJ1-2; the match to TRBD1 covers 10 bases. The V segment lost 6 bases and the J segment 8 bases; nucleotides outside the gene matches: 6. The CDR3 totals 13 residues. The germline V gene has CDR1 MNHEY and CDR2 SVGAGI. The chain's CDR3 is CASSPGTGEGYTF. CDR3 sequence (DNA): TGTGCCAGCAGCCCAGGGACAGGGGAAGGCTACACCTTC.

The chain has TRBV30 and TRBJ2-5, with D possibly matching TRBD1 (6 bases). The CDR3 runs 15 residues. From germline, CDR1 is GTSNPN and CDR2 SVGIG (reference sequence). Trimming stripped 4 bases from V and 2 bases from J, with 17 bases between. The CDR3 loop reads CAWTPLGQGQETQYF. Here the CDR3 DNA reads TGTGCCTGGACCCCCCTGGGCCAGGGGCAAGAGACCCAGTACTTC.

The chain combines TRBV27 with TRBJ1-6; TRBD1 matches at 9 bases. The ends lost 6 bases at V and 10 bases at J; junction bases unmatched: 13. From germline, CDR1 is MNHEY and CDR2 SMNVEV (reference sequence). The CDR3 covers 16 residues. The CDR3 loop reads CASSPLTGTGRSPLHF. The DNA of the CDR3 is TGTGCCAGCAGCCCGCTCACCGGGACAGGGAGATCACCCCTCCACTTT.

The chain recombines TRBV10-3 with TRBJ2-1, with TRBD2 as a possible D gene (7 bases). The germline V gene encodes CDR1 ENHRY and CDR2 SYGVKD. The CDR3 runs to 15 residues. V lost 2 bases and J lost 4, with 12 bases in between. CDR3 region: CAISETGGQYNEQFF. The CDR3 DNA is TGTGCCATCAGTGAGACGGGGGGCCAATACAATGAGCAGTTCTTC.

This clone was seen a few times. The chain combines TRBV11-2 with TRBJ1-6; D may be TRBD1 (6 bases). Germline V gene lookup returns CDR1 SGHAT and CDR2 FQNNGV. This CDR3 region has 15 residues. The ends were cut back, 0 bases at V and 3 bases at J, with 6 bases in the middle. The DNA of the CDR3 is TGTGCCAGCAGCTTAGACAGGGGCTATAATTCACCCCTCCACTTT. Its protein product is CASSLDRGYNSPLHF.

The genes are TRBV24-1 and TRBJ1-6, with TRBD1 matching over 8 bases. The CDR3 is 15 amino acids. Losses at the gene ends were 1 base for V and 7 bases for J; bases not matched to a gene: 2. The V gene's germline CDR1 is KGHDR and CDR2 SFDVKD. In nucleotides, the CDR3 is TGTGCCACCAGTGATTTTACAGGGGGAAATTCACCCCTCCACTTT. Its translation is CATSDFTGGNSPLHF.

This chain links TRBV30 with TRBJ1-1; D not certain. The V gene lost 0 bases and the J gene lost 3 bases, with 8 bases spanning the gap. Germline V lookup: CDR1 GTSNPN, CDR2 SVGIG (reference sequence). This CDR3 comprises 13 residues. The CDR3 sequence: CAWSVKWDTEAFF. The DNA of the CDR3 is TGTGCCTGGAGTGTAAAATGGGACACTGAAGCTTTCTTT.

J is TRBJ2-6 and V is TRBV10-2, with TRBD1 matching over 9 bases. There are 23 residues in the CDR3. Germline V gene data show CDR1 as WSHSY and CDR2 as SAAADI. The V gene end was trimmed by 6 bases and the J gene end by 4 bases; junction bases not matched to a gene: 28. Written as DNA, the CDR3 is TGCGCCAGCAGCCCCACCGGGACAGGGAGGCTAGCGGAGGGAATTCAAGGGGCCAACGTCCTGACTTTC. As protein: CASSPTGTGRLAEGIQGANVLTF.

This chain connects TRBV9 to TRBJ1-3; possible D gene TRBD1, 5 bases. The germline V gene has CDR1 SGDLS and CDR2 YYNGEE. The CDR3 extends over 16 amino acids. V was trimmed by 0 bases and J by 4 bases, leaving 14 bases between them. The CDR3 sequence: CASSVELAGKGNTIYF. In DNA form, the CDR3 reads TGTGCCAGCAGCGTAGAGTTGGCAGGGAAAGGAAACACCATATATTTT.

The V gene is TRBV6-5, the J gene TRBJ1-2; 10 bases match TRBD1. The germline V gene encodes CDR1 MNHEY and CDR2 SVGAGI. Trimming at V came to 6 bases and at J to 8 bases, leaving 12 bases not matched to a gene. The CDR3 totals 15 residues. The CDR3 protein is CASSSLGTGVGGYTF. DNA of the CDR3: TGTGCCAGCAGCTCACTGGGGACAGGGGTCGGGGGCTACACCTTC.

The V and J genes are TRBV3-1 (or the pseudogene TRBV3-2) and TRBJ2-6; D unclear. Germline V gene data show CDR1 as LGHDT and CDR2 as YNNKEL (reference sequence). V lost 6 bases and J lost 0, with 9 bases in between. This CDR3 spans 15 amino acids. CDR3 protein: CASSDWGSGANVLTF. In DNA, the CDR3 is TGTGCCAGCAGTGATTGGGGCTCTGGGGCCAACGTCCTGACTTTC.

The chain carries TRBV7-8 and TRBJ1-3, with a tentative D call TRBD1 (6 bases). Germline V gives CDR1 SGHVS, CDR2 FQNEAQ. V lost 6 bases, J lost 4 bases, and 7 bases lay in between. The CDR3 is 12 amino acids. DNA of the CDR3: TGTGCCAGCAGTCAGGGGGGAAACACCATATATTTT. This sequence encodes CASSQGGNTIYF.

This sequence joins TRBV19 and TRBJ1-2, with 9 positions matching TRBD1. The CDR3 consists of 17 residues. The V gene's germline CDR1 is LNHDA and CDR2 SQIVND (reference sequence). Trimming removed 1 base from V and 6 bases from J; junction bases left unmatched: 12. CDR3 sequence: CASSIVRTGALAHGYTF. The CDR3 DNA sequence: TGTGCCAGTAGTATAGTTAGGACAGGGGCCCTGGCCCATGGCTACACCTTC.

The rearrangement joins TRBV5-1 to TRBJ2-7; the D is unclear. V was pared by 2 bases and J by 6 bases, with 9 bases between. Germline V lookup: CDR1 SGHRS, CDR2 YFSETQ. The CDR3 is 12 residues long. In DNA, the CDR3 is TGCGCCAGCAGCTTTTGGGTGGGCGAGCAGTACTTC. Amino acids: CASSFWVGEQYF. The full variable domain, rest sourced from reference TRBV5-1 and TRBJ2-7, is KAGVTQTPRYLIKTRGQQVTLSCSPISGHRSVSWYQQTPGQGLQFLFEYFSETQRNKGNFPGRFSGRQFSNSRSEMNVSTLELGDSALYLCASSFWVGEQYFGPGTRLTVT.

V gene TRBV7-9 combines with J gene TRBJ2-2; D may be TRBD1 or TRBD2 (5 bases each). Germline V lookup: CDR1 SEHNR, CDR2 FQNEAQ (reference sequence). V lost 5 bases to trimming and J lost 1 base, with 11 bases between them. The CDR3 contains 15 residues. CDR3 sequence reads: CASSTGTENTGELFF. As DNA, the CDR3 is TGTGCCAGCAGCACCGGGACGGAGAACACCGGGGAGCTGTTTTTT.

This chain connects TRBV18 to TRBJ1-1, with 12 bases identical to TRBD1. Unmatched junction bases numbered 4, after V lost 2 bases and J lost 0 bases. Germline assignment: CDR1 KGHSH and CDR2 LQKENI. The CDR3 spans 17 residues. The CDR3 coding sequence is TGTGCCAGCTCACCAGTGGGACAGGGGGCTCTGAACACTGAAGCTTTCTTT. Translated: CASSPVGQGALNTEAFF.

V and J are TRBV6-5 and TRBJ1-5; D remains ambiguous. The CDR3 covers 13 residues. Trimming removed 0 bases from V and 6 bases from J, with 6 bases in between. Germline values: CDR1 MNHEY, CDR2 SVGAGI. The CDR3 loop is CASSYSSGQPQHF. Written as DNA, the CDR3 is TGTGCCAGCAGTTACTCGAGTGGTCAGCCCCAGCATTTT.

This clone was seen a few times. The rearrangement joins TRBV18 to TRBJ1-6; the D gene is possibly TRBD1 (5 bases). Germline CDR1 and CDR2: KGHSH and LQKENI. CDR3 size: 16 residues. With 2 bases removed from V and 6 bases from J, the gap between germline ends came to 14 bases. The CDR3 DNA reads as TGTGCCAGCTCACCAGCAGGGTTCGGTGCTAATTCACCCCTCCACTTT. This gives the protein CASSPAGFGANSPLHF.

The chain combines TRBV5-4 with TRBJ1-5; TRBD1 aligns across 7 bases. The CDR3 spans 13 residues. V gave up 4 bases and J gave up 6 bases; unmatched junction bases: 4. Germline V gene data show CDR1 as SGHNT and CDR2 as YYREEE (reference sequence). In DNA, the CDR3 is TGTGCCAGCAGCCCTGACAGGGCTCAGCCCCAGCATTTT. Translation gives CASSPDRAQPQHF.

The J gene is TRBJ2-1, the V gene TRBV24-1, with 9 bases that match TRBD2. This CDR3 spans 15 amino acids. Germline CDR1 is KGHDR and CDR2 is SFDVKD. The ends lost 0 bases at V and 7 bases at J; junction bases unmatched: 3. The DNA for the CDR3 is TGTGCCACCAGTGATTTGGGGACTAGCTGGAATGAGCAGTTCTTC. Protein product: CATSDLGTSWNEQFF.

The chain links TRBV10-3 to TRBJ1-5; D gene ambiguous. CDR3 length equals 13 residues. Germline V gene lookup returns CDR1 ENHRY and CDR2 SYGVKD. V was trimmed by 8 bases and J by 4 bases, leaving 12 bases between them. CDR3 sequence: CAIQDVPNQPQHF. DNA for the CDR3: TGTGCCATCCAGGACGTCCCAAATCAGCCCCAGCATTTT.

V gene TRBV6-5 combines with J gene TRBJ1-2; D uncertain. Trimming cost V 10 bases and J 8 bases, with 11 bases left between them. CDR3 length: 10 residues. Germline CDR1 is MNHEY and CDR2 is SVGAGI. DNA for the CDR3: TGTGCCACGTGGCGGACCGGCTACACCTTC. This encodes CATWRTGYTF.